This TCR beta chain is drawn from a study of blood T cell repertoires in COVID-19. About the study: Spain, Italy and the United States supplied samples that represented acute and convalescent COVID-19. Sample material is recorded as cDNA or gDNA derived from T cells, B-cell-depleted T cells, or PBMCs.

Per the authors' pipeline: How many nucleated cells were present was estimated from reference gene primer amplification. The protocol was immunoSEQ multiplex PCR, while the TCRdb copy is restricted to in-frame clones and leaves out a portion. The V and J calls and clone size are taken from that table; D and trimming were inferred from the DNA. The sample shows 200,000 to 250,000 clones, about 85% of them seen only once. Germline values: CDR1 SGHRS, CDR2 YFSETQ. The length of the CDR3 is 16 residues. J gave up 2 bases and V 4 bases, and 4 bases lay outside the gene matches. This chain joins TRBV5-1 and TRBJ2-1, with 12 positions matching TRBD2. Sequenced material: peripheral blood. This TCR came from a man aged 45 to 65 who had recovered from COVID-19. The CDR3 DNA reads TGCGCCAGCAGCCCGACTAGCGGGAGTACCTACAATGAGCAGTTCTTC. Residues: CASSPTSGSTYNEQFF.